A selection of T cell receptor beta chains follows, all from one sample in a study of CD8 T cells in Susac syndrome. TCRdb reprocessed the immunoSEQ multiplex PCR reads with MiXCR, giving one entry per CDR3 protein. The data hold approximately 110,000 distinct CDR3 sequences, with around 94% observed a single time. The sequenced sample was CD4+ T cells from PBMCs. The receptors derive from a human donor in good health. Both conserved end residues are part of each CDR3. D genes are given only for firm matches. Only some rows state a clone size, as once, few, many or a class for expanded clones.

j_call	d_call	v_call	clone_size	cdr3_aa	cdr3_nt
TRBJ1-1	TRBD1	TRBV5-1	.	CASSWDRDAEAFF	TGCGCCAGCAGCTGGGACAGGGATGCTGAAGCTTTCTTT
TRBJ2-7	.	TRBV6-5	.	CASSYSTGLTYEQYF	TGTGCCAGCAGTTACTCGACCGGACTTACCTACGAGCAGTACTTC
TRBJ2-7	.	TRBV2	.	CASSGTDREQYF	TGTGCCAGCAGCGGGACGGATAGGGAGCAGTACTTC
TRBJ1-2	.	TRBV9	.	CASTPGTNYGYTF	TGTGCCAGCACGCCCGGGACTAACTATGGCTACACCTTC
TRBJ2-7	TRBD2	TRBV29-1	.	CSVEVAETSGRSSYEQYF	TGCAGCGTTGAAGTAGCTGAGACTAGCGGGCGGAGCTCCTACGAGCAGTACTTC
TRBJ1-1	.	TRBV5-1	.	CASSLAGSDTEAFF	TGCGCCAGCAGCTTGGCCGGGTCCGACACTGAAGCTTTCTTT
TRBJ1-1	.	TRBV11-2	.	CASSLAGEYMGAFF	TGTGCCAGCAGCTTAGCGGGGGAGTATATGGGAGCTTTCTTT
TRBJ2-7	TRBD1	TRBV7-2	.	CASSSIRDRGYEQYF	TGTGCCAGCAGCTCCATCCGGGACAGGGGCTACGAGCAGTACTTC
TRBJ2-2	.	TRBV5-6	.	CASTKLIISTGELFF	TGTGCCAGCACCAAGCTAATAATTTCCACCGGGGAGCTGTTTTTT
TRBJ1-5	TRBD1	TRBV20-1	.	CSARRGGTGNQPQHF	TGCAGTGCCCGCCGCGGGGGGACAGGCAATCAGCCCCAGCATTTT
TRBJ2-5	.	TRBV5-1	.	CASSLREQETQYF	TGCGCCAGCAGCTTGCGGGAGCAAGAGACCCAGTACTTC
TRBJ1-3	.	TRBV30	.	CAWSDGTLVSGNTIYF	TGTGCCTGGAGTGACGGGACACTCGTCTCTGGAAACACCATATATTTT
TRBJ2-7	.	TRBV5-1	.	CASSPEVAGSYEQYF	TGCGCCAGCAGCCCTGAGGTGGCGGGCTCCTACGAGCAGTACTTC
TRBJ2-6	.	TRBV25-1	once	CASSEKIGSGANVLTF	TGTGCCAGCAGTGAGAAAATCGGGTCTGGGGCCAACGTCCTGACTTTC
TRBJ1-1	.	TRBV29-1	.	CSVGVGGHTEAFF	TGCAGCGTTGGGGTTGGGGGGCACACTGAAGCTTTCTTT
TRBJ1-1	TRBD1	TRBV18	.	CASSPTGQENTEAFF	TGTGCCAGCTCGCCGACAGGGCAAGAAAACACTGAAGCTTTCTTT
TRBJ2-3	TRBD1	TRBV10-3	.	CAISPGTGVPDTQYF	TGTGCCATCAGCCCCGGGACAGGGGTTCCAGATACGCAGTATTTT
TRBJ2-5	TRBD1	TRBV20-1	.	CSAADRDQETQYF	TGCAGTGCTGCCGACAGGGACCAAGAGACCCAGTACTTC
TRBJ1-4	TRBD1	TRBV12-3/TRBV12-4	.	CASSLGVAATGDEKLFF	TGTGCCAGCAGTTTAGGGGTTGCCGCGACAGGGGATGAAAAACTGTTTTTT
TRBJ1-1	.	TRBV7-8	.	CASSLAEARGTEAFF	TGTGCCAGCAGCTTAGCGGAGGCAAGAGGCACTGAAGCTTTCTTT
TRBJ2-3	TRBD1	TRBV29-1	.	CSVDATGVDTQYF	TGCAGCGTTGATGCGACAGGGGTTGATACGCAGTATTTT
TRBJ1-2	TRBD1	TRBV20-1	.	CSTKGGDPYGYTF	TGCAGTACAAAAGGGGGCGATCCATATGGCTACACCTTC
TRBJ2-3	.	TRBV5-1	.	CASSLDGFSTDTQYF	TGCGCCAGCAGCTTGGACGGATTTAGCACAGATACGCAGTATTTT
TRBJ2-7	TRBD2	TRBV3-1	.	CASSQDWVSSGSYEQYF	TGTGCCAGCAGCCAAGATTGGGTTTCTAGCGGGAGTTACGAGCAGTACTTC
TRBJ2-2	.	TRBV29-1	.	CSVVSGINTGELFF	TGCAGCGTTGTCTCTGGGATTAACACCGGGGAGCTGTTTTTT